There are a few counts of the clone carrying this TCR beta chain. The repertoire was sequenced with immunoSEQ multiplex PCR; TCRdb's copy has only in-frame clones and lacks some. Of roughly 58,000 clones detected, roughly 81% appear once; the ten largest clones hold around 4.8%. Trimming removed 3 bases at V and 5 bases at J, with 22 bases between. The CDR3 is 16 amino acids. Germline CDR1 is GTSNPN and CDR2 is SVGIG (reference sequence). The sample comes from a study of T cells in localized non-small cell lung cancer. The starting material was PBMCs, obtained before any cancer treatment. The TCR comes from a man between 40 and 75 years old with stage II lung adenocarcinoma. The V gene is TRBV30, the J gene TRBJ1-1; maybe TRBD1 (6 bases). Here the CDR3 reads CAWSGRAGQGGTEAFF. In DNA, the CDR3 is TGTGCCTGGAGCGGCCGAGCGGGACAAGGTGGGACTGAAGCTTTCTTT.